This T cell receptor (beta chain) was sequenced during a study of control samples from healthy donors and cancer patients. Assay: immunoSEQ multiplex PCR; the TCRdb copy retains only in-frame clones and omits some. This sample has about 140,000 clones, with 88% found just once. Material for sequencing was blood. The receptor was derived from a man younger than 35 in good health.

CDR3 in DNA: TGTGCCAGTAGTATAGGGAGGAACACCGGGGAGCTGTTTTTT. Translation: CASSIGRNTGELFF. The chain joins TRBV19 to TRBJ2-2, with D hard to call. The CDR3 contains 14 residues. From germline, CDR1 is LNHDA and CDR2 SQIVND (reference sequence). V shed 1 base and J shed 1 base, with 4 bases lying between them. Full variable domain (missing parts from reference TRBV19 and TRBJ2-2): DGGITQSPKYLFRKEGQNVTLSCEQNLNHDAMYWYRQDPGQGLRLIYYSQIVNDFQKGDIAEGYSVSREKKESFPLTVTSAQKNPTAFYLCASSIGRNTGELFFGEGSRLTVL.